The clone carrying this TCR beta chain was counted ten times or more. What it binds is unknown. This specimen comes from a study of CD8 T cells in ankylosing spondylitis. Trimming took 3 bases from V and 6 from J, leaving 15 bases between them. The CDR3 spans 13 residues. Germline V gene data show CDR1 as DFQATT and CDR2 as SNEGSKA (reference sequence). Whole-study findings and limits: Researchers report that disease-linked clones proved CD8+ and relatively rare in peripheral blood. As reported, disease-linked clones showed significant enrichment in matched ankylosing spondylitis synovial fluid.

TCRdb re-called the 5' RACE reads with MiXCR, one entry per CDR3 protein. The sample holds more than 250,000 distinct CDR3 sequences, about 9.9% seen once. Sequencing was done on a sample of blood, either unsorted or a sorted T cell fraction (not recorded which). This rearrangement joins TRBV20-1 to TRBJ2-7, with D maybe TRBD2 (5 bases). This TCR derives from a female donor with ankylosing spondylitis or in good health (not recorded which). The CDR3 sequence: CSASILEAGEQYF. The CDR3 region has the DNA TGCAGTGCTAGTATCCTTGAGGCGGGCGAGCAGTACTTC.